These T cell receptor beta chains were read from a single sample in a study of shared clonotypes between healthy human individuals. This table comes from immunoSEQ multiplex PCR, and its TCRdb copy is limited to in-frame clones, with some not included. The sample records hundreds of thousands of clones, more than 95% being singletons. Sequencing used naive CD4+ T cells sorted from blood. The receptors were sampled from a woman aged 25 to 39 in good health. Each CDR3 is given with its conserved first and last residue. A D gene is named only where the DNA matches it firmly. Clone size, where shown, is once, few, many, or a class for clones that have expanded.

d_call | clone_size | j_call | v_call | cdr3_nt | cdr3_aa
TRBD1 | NA | TRBJ2-1 | TRBV11-2 | TGTGCCAGCAGCCGCGGCAGGGGGTCCTACAATGAGCAGTTCTTC | CASSRGRGSYNEQFF
TRBD2 | NA | TRBJ2-5 | TRBV7-9 | TGTGCCAGCAGCTTAGGTACCCGGGGTCTAGCGGTAAAAGAGACCCAGTACTTC | CASSLGTRGLAVKETQYF
NA | once | TRBJ2-1 | TRBV14 | TGTGCCAGCAGCCCCTTGAAGTCGAGCTCCTACAATGAGCAGTTCTTC | CASSPLKSSSYNEQFF
TRBD2 | NA | TRBJ2-1 | TRBV7-2 | TGTGCCAGCAGCTTAGCGGCGGGAGGAGGAAATGAGCAGTTCTTC | CASSLAAGGGNEQFF
TRBD2 | NA | TRBJ2-5 | TRBV11-2 | TGTGCCAGCACATCCGGGACTAGCGGGGCTCGGACCCAGTACTTC | CASTSGTSGARTQYF
NA | NA | TRBJ1-1 | TRBV30 | TGTGCCTGGAAGAGGGCCCCAATGAACACTGAAGCTTTCTTT | CAWKRAPMNTEAFF
NA | NA | TRBJ2-3 | TRBV27 | TGTGCCAGCACCCGGCCAGGAAGGCCAGATACGCAGTATTTT | CASTRPGRPDTQYF
NA | NA | TRBJ2-7 | TRBV30 | TGTGCCTGGAGGAAGACTTACTACGAGCAGTACTTC | CAWRKTYYEQYF
NA | NA | TRBJ2-4 | TRBV7-9 | TGTGCCAGCAGCTTTGGGCAGGGTGGAAACATTCAGTACTTC | CASSFGQGGNIQYF
NA | NA | TRBJ1-1 | TRBV28 | TGTGCCAGCAGTCGACAACAGATTTTTATGAACACTGAAGCTTTCTTT | CASSRQQIFMNTEAFF
TRBD2 | once | TRBJ2-3 | TRBV28 | TGTGCCAGCGGCGATAGCGGGAATCGTCCCGATACGCAGTATTTT | CASGDSGNRPDTQYF
TRBD2 | NA | TRBJ2-7 | TRBV29-1 | TGCAGCGTTGAAAAACCGGGACTAGCGGGGCGCTACGAGCAGTACTTC | CSVEKPGLAGRYEQYF
TRBD1 | NA | TRBJ1-2 | TRBV28 | TGTGCCAGCAGCCCCGGGACAGGGCTAAACTATGGCTACACCTTC | CASSPGTGLNYGYTF
NA | once | TRBJ1-3 | TRBV28 | TGTGCCAGCAGTACGCAAGAGTGGTCTGGAAACACCATATATTTT | CASSTQEWSGNTIYF
NA | NA | TRBJ1-5 | TRBV28 | TGTGCCAGCACTCAAGTCGGGGGGCTGGGGGGCAATCAGCCCCAGCATTTT | CASTQVGGLGGNQPQHF
NA | NA | TRBJ2-7 | TRBV27 | TGTGCCAGCAGTCCCACAACTTCGCGGAACTACGAGCAGTACTTC | CASSPTTSRNYEQYF
NA | NA | TRBJ2-3 | TRBV7-9 | TGTGCCAGCACCCTAGGGGCTGACGCAGATACGCAGTATTTT | CASTLGADADTQYF
NA | NA | TRBJ2-7 | TRBV30 | TGTGCCTGGCCGACGTCGCAAATCCTCTACGAGCAGTACTTC | CAWPTSQILYEQYF
NA | NA | TRBJ2-5 | TRBV5-1 | TGCGCCAGCAGCCAGCAGGGTGGGGGCTACCAAGAGACCCAGTACTTC | CASSQQGGGYQETQYF
NA | NA | TRBJ1-4 | TRBV27 | TGTGCCAGCAGTCCGGGTGGGAGGGTACTGTTTTTT | CASSPGGRVLFF
NA | NA | TRBJ1-5 | TRBV4-1 | TGCGCCAGCAGCCAGGCAATGGGAAGCAATCAGCCCCAGCATTTT | CASSQAMGSNQPQHF
TRBD1 | NA | TRBJ1-4 | TRBV18 | TGTGCCAGCTCATCGGGACAGGGGAGTGAAAAACTGTTTTTT | CASSSGQGSEKLFF
TRBD2 | NA | TRBJ2-3 | TRBV10-1 | TGCGCCAGCAGTGACCCCCCGGGACTAGCAACAGATACGCAGTATTTT | CASSDPPGLATDTQYF
TRBD2 | NA | TRBJ2-3 | TRBV28 | TGTGCCAGCAGTCCGGGACTAGCGGGTCTTTTAGGCACAGATACGCAGTATTTT | CASSPGLAGLLGTDTQYF
NA | NA | TRBJ1-1 | TRBV19 | TGTGCCAGTAGTATAGATATCACAATGAACACTGAAGCTTTCTTT | CASSIDITMNTEAFF
NA | NA | TRBJ2-5 | TRBV29-1 | TGCAGCGTTGAAGTTGCTTTGGCGGGACGCCTCCAAGAGACCCAGTACTTC | CSVEVALAGRLQETQYF
NA | NA | TRBJ2-7 | TRBV6-5 | TGTGCCAGCAGTTATTCCGGGACCCCACCCCACGAGCAGTACTTC | CASSYSGTPPHEQYF
NA | NA | TRBJ2-7 | TRBV28 | TGTGCCAGCAGTCTACGGACTGGCGAGCAGTACTTC | CASSLRTGEQYF
NA | NA | TRBJ1-1 | TRBV5-1 | TGCGCCAGCAGCTTGGGGGTGAACACTGAAGCTTTCTTT | CASSLGVNTEAFF
TRBD1 | once | TRBJ1-2 | TRBV7-2 | TGTGCCAGCAGTTCGAGACAGGGGGCTGGGGGCTACACCTTC | CASSSRQGAGGYTF
NA | NA | TRBJ1-5 | TRBV28 | TGTGCCAGCAGTTCAGACATTCGGCTCAATCAGCCCCAGCATTTT | CASSSDIRLNQPQHF
NA | NA | TRBJ2-5 | TRBV5-4 | TGTGCCAGCAGCTTTATCGGGGAAGAGACCCAGTACTTC | CASSFIGEETQYF
TRBD2 | NA | TRBJ2-3 | TRBV19 | TGTGCCAGTAGACTGACTAGCGGGAGAGGAGATACGCAGTATTTT | CASRLTSGRGDTQYF
NA | NA | TRBJ2-4 | TRBV7-9 | TGTGCCAGCAGCTCAACAGGAAAAAACATTCAGTACTTC | CASSSTGKNIQYF
TRBD2 | NA | TRBJ2-1 | TRBV5-1 | TGCGCCAGCAGCTTCGGACTAGCGGGAACCTACAATGAGCAGTTCTTC | CASSFGLAGTYNEQFF
TRBD1 | NA | TRBJ1-2 | TRBV2 | TGTGCCACCGGCAGGGGGGATGGCTACACCTTC | CATGRGDGYTF
NA | NA | TRBJ2-3 | TRBV5-1 | TGCGCCAGCAGTCCGTCTAGAACAGATACGCAGTATTTT | CASSPSRTDTQYF
NA | NA | TRBJ2-1 | TRBV5-1 | TGCGCCAGCAGCAGCCAAGGTGAGCAGTTCTTC | CASSSQGEQFF
TRBD1 | NA | TRBJ2-7 | TRBV10-2 | TGCGCCAGCAATACCGCCGGGACAGGAGGGTACGAGCAGTACTTC | CASNTAGTGGYEQYF
NA | NA | TRBJ2-7 | TRBV28 | TGTGCCAGCAGTTTATCCCCGGACATGAGCCACGAGCAGTACTTC | CASSLSPDMSHEQYF
TRBD2 | NA | TRBJ2-7 | TRBV28 | TGTGCCAGCAGTTTAGCTAGCGGGAGTATCAGCGAGCAGTACTTC | CASSLASGSISEQYF
NA | NA | TRBJ1-1 | TRBV18 | TGTGCCAGCTCAGAGGGCCGGGCAGGTGAAGCTTTCTTT | CASSEGRAGEAFF
NA | NA | TRBJ2-7 | TRBV28 | TGTGCCGTCATGGAAGGGGTCCAAAAAGTCGACGAGCAGTACTTC | CAVMEGVQKVDEQYF
TRBD2 | NA | TRBJ2-2 | TRBV5-1 | TGCGCCAGCAGCGCGGACGGCGGGAGGGCCGCAACCGGGGAGCTGTTTTTT | CASSADGGRAATGELFF
NA | once | TRBJ2-6 | TRBV29-1 | TGCAGCGTTGGTGGAGACTCTGGGGCCAACGTCCTGACTTTC | CSVGGDSGANVLTF
NA | NA | TRBJ2-3 | TRBV28 | TGTGCCAGCAACGGCCTCACAGATACGCAGTATTTT | CASNGLTDTQYF
TRBD2 | NA | TRBJ2-7 | TRBV28 | TGTGCCAGCAGTTTGAGCGGGAGGGCCTCCTACGAGCAGTACTTC | CASSLSGRASYEQYF
TRBD1 | NA | TRBJ2-2 | TRBV19 | TGTGCCAGTAGTAGAGAAGCCGGGACAGGGGGGGCCGGGGAGCTGTTTTTT | CASSREAGTGGAGELFF
NA | NA | TRBJ1-4 | TRBV28 | TGTGCCAGCAGTTTCTGGGAAACTAATGAAAAACTGTTTTTT | CASSFWETNEKLFF
NA | NA | TRBJ2-7 | TRBV28 | TGTGCCAGCAGAGATTCGTGGGAGAATACCTACGAGCAGTACTTC | CASRDSWENTYEQYF
TRBD1 | once | TRBJ1-1 | TRBV6-6 | TGTGCCAGCAGGAAGACAGGGGGCGGGGGGACTGAAGCTTTCTTT | CASRKTGGGGTEAFF
NA | NA | TRBJ2-5 | TRBV11-2 | TGTGCCAGCAGCCCCGTGAGGGGCCGCCAAGAGACCCAGTACTTC | CASSPVRGRQETQYF
NA | NA | TRBJ1-2 | TRBV28 | TGTGCCAGCAGACTGGACGGAAACTATGGCTACACCTTC | CASRLDGNYGYTF
NA | NA | TRBJ2-1 | TRBV5-1 | TGCGCCAGCAGCCGTACCCTTGCGGGCCTCGACAATGAGCAGTTCTTC | CASSRTLAGLDNEQFF
TRBD1 | NA | TRBJ2-5 | TRBV28 | TGTGCCAGCAGTTTATGGGGGACAGGGACCCTTGGGACCCAGTACTTC | CASSLWGTGTLGTQYF
NA | NA | TRBJ2-3 | TRBV5-1 | TGCGCCAGCAGCTTGGACCCCAGCAGTGGGGCCTATACGCAGTATTTT | CASSLDPSSGAYTQYF
NA | NA | TRBJ1-6 | TRBV6-5 | TGTGCCAGCAGTTACTCCCGGGGTCGTTCACCCCTCCACTTT | CASSYSRGRSPLHF